A selection of T cell receptor beta chains follows, all from one sample in a study of T cell repertoires in ileal Crohn's disease. Repertoires were generated with immunoSEQ multiplex PCR, while TCRdb's copy carries only in-frame clones and drops some. The sample has 6,000 or so clones, approximately 80% seen once; the top ten hold over 10%. Material for sequencing was ileal tissue. These receptors all stem from an adult with Crohn's disease. Each CDR3 is given with its conserved first and last residue. D genes are given only for firm matches. Clone size is stated in some rows and not others, as once, few, many or a class when expanded.

>NA|TRBD1|TRBV15|TRBJ2-5
TGTGCCTCAACCAAAGGGGTAAGGGACAGCGAGACCCAGTACTTC
CASTKGVRDSETQYF
>NA|NA|TRBV5-4|TRBJ1-2
TGTGCCAGCAGCTTGGTTCAGAACTATGGCTACACCTTC
CASSLVQNYGYTF
>NA|TRBD1|TRBV5-8|TRBJ1-5
TGTGCCAGCACCACTAGACTCGACAGGGGAAATCAGCCCCAGCATTTT
CASTTRLDRGNQPQHF
>NA|NA|TRBV29-1|TRBJ1-2
TGCAGCGTTGAAAGAACAGCCAACTATGGCTACACCTTC
CSVERTANYGYTF
>NA|NA|TRBV6-5|TRBJ2-1
TGTGCCAGCAGTTACGACGGGAACGGTGAGCAGTTCTTC
CASSYDGNGEQFF
>NA|NA|TRBV7-9|TRBJ1-2
TGTGCCAGCACCCTCCTTCGGGCAGGGGCGGACTATGGCTACACCTTC
CASTLLRAGADYGYTF
>NA|NA|TRBV18|TRBJ2-5
TGTGCCAGCTCACCCGCGAATCAGGGAAGCCAAGAGACCCAGTACTTC
CASSPANQGSQETQYF
>NA|NA|TRBV7-2|TRBJ2-5
TGTGCCAGCAGCCCACCGGGGGTGGAGACCCAGTACTTC
CASSPPGVETQYF
>NA|NA|TRBV19|TRBJ1-1
TGTGCCAGTTCCCTAGGACATCTGAACACTGAAGCTTTCTTT
CASSLGHLNTEAFF
>once|TRBD1|TRBV18|TRBJ1-1
TGTGCCAGCTCACCCGCGGACAGGGGGCGTGTCACTGAAGCTTTCTTT
CASSPADRGRVTEAFF
>NA|TRBD1|TRBV2|TRBJ1-1
TGTGCCAGCAGAAACGACAGGGAAACTGAAGCTTTCTTT
CASRNDRETEAFF
>once|NA|TRBV27|TRBJ2-3
TGTGCCAGCAGTCCCCGGCTAGCGAATTTTGATACGCAGTATTTT
CASSPRLANFDTQYF
>NA|NA|TRBV7-9|TRBJ2-2
TGTGCCAGCAGCATGGGACAGAACACCGGGGAGCTGTTTTTT
CASSMGQNTGELFF
>NA|TRBD2|TRBV7-9|TRBJ2-3
TGTGCCAGCAGCCCTCGACTAGCGGGTACTAGCACAGATACGCAGTATTTT
CASSPRLAGTSTDTQYF
>once|NA|TRBV30|TRBJ1-6
TGTGCCTGGAGTGTTCAGAATAATTCACCCCTCCACTTT
CAWSVQNNSPLHF
>NA|TRBD1|TRBV28|TRBJ2-7
TGTGCCAGCAGTTTTATAGGGGGCCAAAAGCGTGCGTACTTC
CASSFIGGQKRAYF
>NA|NA|TRBV19|TRBJ1-1
TGTGCCAGTTACCGAGGACAGACGAACACTGAAGCTTTCTTT
CASYRGQTNTEAFF
>NA|NA|TRBV4-1|TRBJ2-7
TGCGCCAGCAGCCAAGATCCTCAGGGTTTATCCGAGCAGTACTTC
CASSQDPQGLSEQYF
>NA|TRBD2|TRBV7-6|TRBJ2-1
TGTGCCAGCAGCCTACAAACTAGCGGGGACTACAATGAGCAGTTCTTC
CASSLQTSGDYNEQFF
>NA|TRBD2|TRBV5-1|TRBJ2-1
TGCGCCAGCAGCTTGAACCAAGGAGCGGGAGAATACAATGAGCAGTTCTTC
CASSLNQGAGEYNEQFF
>NA|NA|TRBV9|TRBJ1-3
TGTGCCAGCAGCCCTGGGGGCGGCTCTGGAAACACCATATATTTT
CASSPGGGSGNTIYF
>NA|NA|TRBV7-8|TRBJ1-6
TGTGCCAGCAGCTTACAGGGTCGGTCCTATAATTCACCCCTCCACTTT
CASSLQGRSYNSPLHF
>NA|TRBD1|TRBV18|TRBJ1-1
TGTGCCAGCTCCGGAGGATTGACAGGGGCGAACACTGAAGCTTTCTTT
CASSGGLTGANTEAFF
>once|NA|TRBV11-2|TRBJ2-5
TGTGCCAGCAGCTTACAGTCTAGCGACTTAAAAGAGACCCAGTACTTC
CASSLQSSDLKETQYF
>NA|NA|TRBV12-5|TRBJ1-4
TGTGCTAGTGGTTTGGTTCCCCTTCGAGGCTTTGGGGCGGGGGCAACTAATGAAAAACTGTTTTTT
CASGLVPLRGFGAGATNEKLFF
>NA|TRBD1|TRBV27|TRBJ1-4
TGTGCCAGCAGTTTCGACAGGGGGCTTGGTGAAAAACTGTTTTTT
CASSFDRGLGEKLFF
>NA|TRBD1|TRBV19|TRBJ1-5
TGTGCCAGTAGTATAGGGGACAGGTACAATCAGCCCCAGCATTTT
CASSIGDRYNQPQHF
>NA|NA|TRBV7-6|TRBJ2-2
TGTGCCAGCTCGCGGGGGCGGATCGAGGAGCTGTTTTTT
CASSRGRIEELFF
>few|TRBD1|TRBV4-1|TRBJ2-1
TGCGCCAGCAGAGAGACAGGGGGAAAGAATGAGCAGTTCTTC
CASRETGGKNEQFF
>NA|NA|TRBV5-1|TRBJ2-7
TGCGCCAGCAGCTTAGGACAGCTCTACGAGCAGTACTTC
CASSLGQLYEQYF
>NA|NA|TRBV20-1|TRBJ1-5
TGCAGTGTGGAGGGGCAGCCCCAGCATTTT
CSVEGQPQHF
>NA|TRBD1|TRBV19|TRBJ2-2
TGTGCCAGTAGTATCTATGGTGGCCGGGACAGGGGGCGCCGGACCAGGGAGCTGTTTTTT
CASSIYGGRDRGRRTRELFF
>NA|TRBD1|TRBV4-1|TRBJ1-6
TGCGCCAGCAGGGGGATCCGGGACAGGGGAAATTCACCCCTCCACTTT
CASRGIRDRGNSPLHF
>NA|TRBD2|TRBV9|TRBJ2-3
TGTGCCAGCAGCGCCGCCGGGACTAGCGGGAGGGCAGATACGCAGTATTTT
CASSAAGTSGRADTQYF
>few|TRBD2|TRBV13|TRBJ2-1
TGTGCCAGCAGCCCAACGACTAGCAGCTCCTACAATGAGCAGTTCTTC
CASSPTTSSSYNEQFF
>few|NA|TRBV29-1|TRBJ1-1
TGCAGCGTTGGAGGCGGTATAGGCACTGAAGCTTTCTTT
CSVGGGIGTEAFF
>NA|NA|TRBV6-5|TRBJ2-7
TGTGCCAGCTCTCTTAAGGTGGCGAGCCGGGACGAGCAGTACTTC
CASSLKVASRDEQYF
>NA|NA|TRBV27|TRBJ1-2
TGTGCCAGCAAGGACAGAGCCAACTATTTTAACTATGGCTACACCTTC
CASKDRANYFNYGYTF
>NA|NA|TRBV28|TRBJ1-3
TGTGCCAGCCTCTTTTCCGGGTATAGTGGAAACACCATATATTTT
CASLFSGYSGNTIYF
>NA|TRBD2|TRBV7-8|TRBJ2-7
TGTGCCAGCAGCTTAGGAGCGGGGGGGCAATACGAGCAGTACTTC
CASSLGAGGQYEQYF
>once|NA|TRBV19|TRBJ1-3
TGTGCCAGTCAGAGAGGGGGACCGAACTCTGGAAACACCATATATTTT
CASQRGGPNSGNTIYF
>NA|NA|TRBV6-1|TRBJ2-7
TGTGCCAGCAGTCGGGACATCCGGTCCTACGAGCAGTACTTC
CASSRDIRSYEQYF
>once|TRBD1|TRBV28|TRBJ2-3
TGTGCCAGCAGCCCAAGGACAGGGGCTAGCACAGATACGCAGTATTTT
CASSPRTGASTDTQYF
>few|NA|TRBV10-3|TRBJ2-5
TGTGCCATCAGTGATGCGGACAGTGGCAGGAGGATGGAGACCCAGTACTTC
CAISDADSGRRMETQYF
>NA|TRBD2|TRBV2|TRBJ2-1
TGTGCCAGCAGTGTAGCTAGCGGATCCTACAATGAGCAGTTCTTC
CASSVASGSYNEQFF
>NA|NA|TRBV18|TRBJ1-5
TGTGCCAGCTCACCACAGGGACGGGGGGATCAGCCCCAGCATTTT
CASSPQGRGDQPQHF
>NA|NA|TRBV6-1|TRBJ2-1
TGTGCCAGCAGGTATGCGGAAACCTACAATGAGCAGTTCTTC
CASRYAETYNEQFF
>once|NA|TRBV7-2|TRBJ2-7
TGTGCCAGCAGCTTTAAGGTAGACAGCTCCTACGAGCAGTACTTC
CASSFKVDSSYEQYF